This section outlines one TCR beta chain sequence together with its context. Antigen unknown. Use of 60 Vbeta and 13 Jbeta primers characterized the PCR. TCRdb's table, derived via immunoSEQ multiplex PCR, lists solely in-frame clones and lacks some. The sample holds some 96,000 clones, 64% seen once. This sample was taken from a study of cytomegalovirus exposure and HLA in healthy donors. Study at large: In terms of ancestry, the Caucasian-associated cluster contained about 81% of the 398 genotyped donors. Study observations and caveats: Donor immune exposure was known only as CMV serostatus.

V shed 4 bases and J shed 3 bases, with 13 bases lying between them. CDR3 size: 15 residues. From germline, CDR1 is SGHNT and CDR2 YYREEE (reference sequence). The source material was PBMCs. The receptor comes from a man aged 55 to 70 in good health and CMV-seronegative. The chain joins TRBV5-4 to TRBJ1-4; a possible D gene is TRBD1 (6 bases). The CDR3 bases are TGTGCCAGCAGCACGGCAGGGGCCGCTAATGAAAAACTGTTTTTT. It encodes CASSTAGAANEKLFF.